This entry features one TCR beta chain sequence. MiXCR was run by TCRdb on the RT-PCR reads, yielding one entry per CDR3 protein. The data contain hundreds of thousands of distinct CDR3 sequences, 13% to 15% of them singletons. Germline V CDR1 and CDR2: DFQATT, SNEGSKA (reference sequence). The CDR3 length is 12 residues. V gave up 5 bases and J gave up 5 bases, with 12 bases separating them. The chain employs TRBV20-1 and TRBJ1-1, with a weak D call TRBD1 (5 bases). Sequences were obtained from memory CD4+ T cells from blood. This sequence was found in a female donor in good health, serving as a healthy control. DNA of the CDR3: TGCAGTGCTCCCCAGGGCGGAACTGAAGCTTTCTTT. It specifies CSAPQGGTEAFF.